This TCR beta chain originates from a study of T cells after yellow fever vaccination. As for the study in general: SMART-Seq v4 Ultra Low Input prepared the low-cell-number fractions. Study-wide results and limits: Clonotypes appearing in both CD4 and CD8 compartments existed, and their share was small.

UMIs and a universal primer site were added when TCR cDNA was made by 5'RACE template switching. TCRdb reprocessed the 5' RACE reads via MiXCR and lists one record per CDR3 protein. Of 150,000 to 200,000 distinct CDR3 sequences listed, approximately 11% were seen once; the top ten hold less than 40%. CDR3 length: 19 residues. The V end was cut by 0 bases, the J end by 4 bases, with 24 bases between. Germline V lookup: CDR1 SGHAT, CDR2 FQNNGV. This clonotype was seen at least ten times. As yet, its antigen is unknown. Source: CD8+ T cells sorted from PBMCs, taken 15 days after the yellow fever booster vaccination. V and J are TRBV11-2 and TRBJ2-5, with D tentatively TRBD1 (5 bases). The clonotype was recovered from a man aged 18 to 29 who received the YFV17D yellow fever vaccine. The CDR3: CASSLEAFRTRPPRETQYF. The CDR3 DNA is TGTGCCAGCAGCTTAGAGGCGTTTAGGACAAGACCACCCAGAGAGACCCAGTACTTC. Combining the CDR3 with reference TRBV11-2 and TRBJ2-5 gives the whole variable domain EAGVAQSPRYKIIEKRQSVAFWCNPISGHATLYWYQQILGQGPKLLIQFQNNGVVDDSQLPKDRFSAERLKGVDSTLKIQPAKLEDSAVYLCASSLEAFRTRPPRETQYFGPGTRLLVL.